The table lists the clone carrying this TCR beta chain with a few counts. Its specificity is unknown. These data belong to a study of blood T cells in healthy people across ages. Findings of the study overall: Without sorted subsets, naive and antigen-experienced compartments could not be conclusively compared. More naive CD4+ cells and higher diversity were found in long-lived than in aged donors.

Sample-barcoded 5' priming and a J-beta primer mix drove a second PCR of about 6 to 12 cycles. Every molecule of cDNA carried a tag from a template-switch adaptor with 12 random nucleotides. TCRdb reprocessed the 5' RACE reads with MiXCR, giving one entry per CDR3 protein. The sample has about 800,000 distinct CDR3 sequences, less than 60% seen once. Germline V CDR1 and CDR2: LGHDT, YNNKEL (reference sequence). The CDR3 is made up of 16 amino acids. Trimming took 0 bases from V and 6 from J; bases not matched to a gene: 6. At least 6 million PBMCs were isolated per sample. The clonotype originates from a man older than 75 in good health. This rearrangement joins TRBV3-1 to TRBJ2-1; 9 bases agree with TRBD1. The sequencing input was blood. The CDR3 bases are TGTGCCAGCAGCCAAGATTTCCGGACAGGGGCCAATGAGCAGTTCTTC. It yields the protein CASSQDFRTGANEQFF.